Listed below are T cell receptor beta chains from one sample, sequenced in a study of T-cell memory formation after mild COVID-19. Each CDR3 protein gets one entry after TCRdb re-called the 5' RACE reads with MiXCR. The table includes hundreds of thousands of distinct CDR3 sequences, approximately 29% detected once. The sample taken for sequencing was PBMCs or a T cell subset sorted from them (not recorded which). The receptors shown here come from an adult woman who had mild COVID-19 (a few samples of this study predate the infection). Cell type and time point are not known. The CDR3 runs from the conserved cysteine through the conserved F or W. D genes are given only for firm matches. Only part of the rows carry a size: once, few, many, or a class if the clone is expanded.

D,size,J,V,DNA,CDR3
.,few,TRBJ2-3,TRBV9,TGTGCCAGCAGCGTAGAAGGGATTGGAGCAGATACGCAGTATTTT,CASSVEGIGADTQYF
TRBD1,.,TRBJ2-5,TRBV7-3,TGTGCCAGAGAAAAGTCGGACAGGGGGCAAGAGACCCAGTACTTC,CAREKSDRGQETQYF
.,.,TRBJ1-2,TRBV20-1,TGCAGTGCAACCGGATCGGGTAGGGGGGACTATGGCTACACCTTC,CSATGSGRGDYGYTF
.,few,TRBJ2-7,TRBV12-3/TRBV12-4,TGTGCCAGCAGTTTAGGGGCGGTCGGCAGGGCATCCTACGAGCAGTACTTC,CASSLGAVGRASYEQYF
TRBD2,few,TRBJ2-1,TRBV5-1,TGCGCCAGCAGCTTGAGGTCGGGGGGGGCCGTTGGTGAGCAGTTCTTC,CASSLRSGGAVGEQFF
.,few,TRBJ2-7,TRBV7-9,TGTGCCAGCAGCTTAGGAGGACACTCCTACGAGCAGTACTTC,CASSLGGHSYEQYF
TRBD1,.,TRBJ1-1,TRBV19,TGTGCCAGTAGTAAATGGAGGGGGCGGAGGGACACTGAAGCTTTCTTT,CASSKWRGRRDTEAFF
.,few,TRBJ2-1,TRBV29-1,TGCAGCGGCCACCGGGGGGGCAGGGGGAATGAGCAGTTCTTC,CSGHRGGRGNEQFF
.,.,TRBJ2-5,TRBV15,TGTGCCACCAGCAGAGATAAGGTTGGGGAGACCCAGTACTTC,CATSRDKVGETQYF
TRBD2,few,TRBJ2-4,TRBV5-1,TGCGCCAGCAGCCCCAGGGGACTAGCGGGAAAAAACATTCAGTACTTC,CASSPRGLAGKNIQYF
.,few,TRBJ2-2,TRBV14,TGTGCCAGCAGCCAAGATGCCAGGATCGGGGAGCTGTTTTTT,CASSQDARIGELFF
TRBD1,few,TRBJ1-2,TRBV5-4,TGTGCCAGCAGCAACCCTGACAGGGTATCTGTCTACACCTTC,CASSNPDRVSVYTF
.,few,TRBJ2-5,TRBV4-1,TGCGCCAGCAGCCTCTTAGAAGAGACCCAGTACTTC,CASSLLEETQYF
.,.,TRBJ1-1,TRBV14,TGTGCCAGCAGCCTAGAGGCGTTCATCTCCGAAGCTTTCTTT,CASSLEAFISEAFF
.,.,TRBJ1-1,TRBV3-1,TGTGCCAGCAGACAAAGGCAGCAGAACACTGAAGCTTTCTTT,CASRQRQQNTEAFF
TRBD2,few,TRBJ2-3,TRBV7-8,TGTGCCAGCAGCTACGGAGGTCCGGGCGGGAGGCCACCGGGGGATACGCAGTATTTT,CASSYGGPGGRPPGDTQYF
TRBD2,.,TRBJ2-7,TRBV29-1,TGCAGCGTTGTTGGACTAGCGGGACCAAGGAACGAGCAGTACTTC,CSVVGLAGPRNEQYF
.,.,TRBJ2-7,TRBV29-1,TGCAGCGTTGAAGATCCTCGGGGCTCCTACGAGCAGTACTTC,CSVEDPRGSYEQYF
.,.,TRBJ2-1,TRBV13,TGTGCCAGCAGCTTAACAGGGAACCTCCACTACAATGAGCAGTTCTTC,CASSLTGNLHYNEQFF
TRBD2,.,TRBJ2-2,TRBV11-3,TGTGCCAGCAGCCGAAGTTATATGGTAGCGGGGGTCGCGAACACCGGGGAGCTGTTTTTT,CASSRSYMVAGVANTGELFF
.,.,TRBJ2-6,TRBV18,TGTGCCAGCTCACCGGGGTCTGGGGTCTCTGGGGCCAACGTCCTGACTTTC,CASSPGSGVSGANVLTF
.,.,TRBJ2-5,TRBV2,TGTGCCAGCAGTGAAGAGCGCCAGCTGATCCAAGAGACCCAGTACTTC,CASSEERQLIQETQYF
.,few,TRBJ2-1,TRBV4-3,TGCGCCAGCAGCCAAGATCGGGCAGGGAAGATCTACAATGAGCAGTTCTTC,CASSQDRAGKIYNEQFF
TRBD2,.,TRBJ2-1,TRBV6-4,TGTGCCAGCAGTGATAGTAGCGGGAGGGCCGTTTCTGAGCAGTTCTTC,CASSDSSGRAVSEQFF
.,.,TRBJ2-1,TRBV7-6,TGTGCCAGCAGTGGTTCCGGGGGCCTGGACAATGAGCAGTTCTTC,CASSGSGGLDNEQFF
.,.,TRBJ2-7,TRBV19,TGTGCCAGTAGTATGCAAGGGGGGGACGAGCAGTACTTC,CASSMQGGDEQYF
TRBD1,few,TRBJ2-3,TRBV10-2,TGCGCCAGCAGTGAGTTGTCAGGGGGAAGAGATACGCAGTATTTT,CASSELSGGRDTQYF
.,many,TRBJ1-1,TRBV7-9,TGTGCCAGCAGCTTAGAGGGGAACACTGAAGCTTTCTTT,CASSLEGNTEAFF
TRBD2,many,TRBJ2-1,TRBV12-3/TRBV12-4,TGTGCCAGCAGTGGTTCTAGCGGGAGATTGAATGAGCAGTTCTTC,CASSGSSGRLNEQFF
TRBD1,.,TRBJ2-2,TRBV7-6,TGTGCCAGCAGCTCACAGGGGGCTGGAACCGGGGAGCTGTTTTTT,CASSSQGAGTGELFF
.,.,TRBJ1-5,TRBV7-8,TGTGCCAGCAGCTTAACGGCCCAGCCCCAGCATTTT,CASSLTAQPQHF
.,.,TRBJ1-1,TRBV6-2/TRBV6-3,TGTGCCAGCAGTTACGATTTTAGAGTTCCATCCTTT,CASSYDFRVPSF
.,.,TRBJ2-3,TRBV3-1,TGTGCCAGCAGCCATCACACAGATACGCAGTATTTT,CASSHHTDTQYF
.,few,TRBJ2-2,TRBV5-1,TGCGCCAGCAGCTCCGACGGGACGGGGATCGGGGAGCTGTTTTTT,CASSSDGTGIGELFF
.,few,TRBJ1-1,TRBV11-2,TGTGCCAGCAGCTTAGGGGGGGTTGGGAACACTGAAGCTTTCTTT,CASSLGGVGNTEAFF
.,.,TRBJ2-7,TRBV6-2/TRBV6-3,TGTGCCAGCCGCAGCCGGGGTTCCTACGAGCAGTACTTC,CASRSRGSYEQYF
.,.,TRBJ2-2,TRBV7-6,TGTGCCAGCAGCTTAGGTGGAGACCCTAACACCGGGGAGCTGTTTTTT,CASSLGGDPNTGELFF
.,few,TRBJ2-7,TRBV27,TGTGCCATCCGGGACGCGGCCGGCGAGCAGTACTTC,CAIRDAAGEQYF
.,.,TRBJ2-5,TRBV5-1,TGCGCCAGCAGCGAGCTCAGACAAGAGACCCAGTACTTC,CASSELRQETQYF
TRBD2,.,TRBJ2-3,TRBV7-2,TGTGCCAGCAGCTTACAACTAGCGGGGACCGATACGCAGTATTTT,CASSLQLAGTDTQYF
.,few,TRBJ2-3,TRBV12-3/TRBV12-4,TGTGCCAGCAGTTTTGGGGTAACATACACAGATACGCAGTATTTT,CASSFGVTYTDTQYF
TRBD1,.,TRBJ1-2,TRBV5-5,TGTGCCAGCAGCTTGGAGAAAGGACAGGTCTATGGCTACACCTTC,CASSLEKGQVYGYTF
.,.,TRBJ2-2,TRBV5-5,TGTGCCAGCAGCTTGGCCGCCAGAGACACCGTGGAGCTGTTTTTT,CASSLAARDTVELFF
.,.,TRBJ1-1,TRBV5-1,TGCGCCAGCACCTCCCTGTCGGGGGCCACTGAAGCTTTCTTT,CASTSLSGATEAFF